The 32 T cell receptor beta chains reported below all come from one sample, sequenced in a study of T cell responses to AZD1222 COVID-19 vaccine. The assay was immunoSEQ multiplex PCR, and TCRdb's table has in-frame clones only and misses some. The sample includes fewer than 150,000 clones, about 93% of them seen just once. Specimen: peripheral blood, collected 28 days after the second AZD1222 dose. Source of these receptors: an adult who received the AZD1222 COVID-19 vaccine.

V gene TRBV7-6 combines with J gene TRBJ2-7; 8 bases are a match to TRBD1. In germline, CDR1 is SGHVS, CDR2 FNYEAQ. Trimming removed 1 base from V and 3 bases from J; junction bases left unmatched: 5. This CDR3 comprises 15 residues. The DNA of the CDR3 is TGTGCCAGCAGCTTAGGCCCGACAGGGGACTACGAGCAGTACTTC. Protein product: CASSLGPTGDYEQYF.

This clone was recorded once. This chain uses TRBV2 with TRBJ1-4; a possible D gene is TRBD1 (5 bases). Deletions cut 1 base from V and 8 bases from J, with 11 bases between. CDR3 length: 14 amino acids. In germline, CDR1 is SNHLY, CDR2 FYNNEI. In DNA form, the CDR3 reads TGTGCCAGCAGTGAAGAAGGGGCGAGCGAAAAACTGTTTTTT. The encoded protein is CASSEEGASEKLFF.

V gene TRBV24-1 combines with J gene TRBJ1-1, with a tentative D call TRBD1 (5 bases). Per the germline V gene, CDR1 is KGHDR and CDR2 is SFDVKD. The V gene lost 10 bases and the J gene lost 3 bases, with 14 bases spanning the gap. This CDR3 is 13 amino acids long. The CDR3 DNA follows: TGTGCCACACTTGAGGGGACGGACACTGAAGCTTTCTTT. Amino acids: CATLEGTDTEAFF.

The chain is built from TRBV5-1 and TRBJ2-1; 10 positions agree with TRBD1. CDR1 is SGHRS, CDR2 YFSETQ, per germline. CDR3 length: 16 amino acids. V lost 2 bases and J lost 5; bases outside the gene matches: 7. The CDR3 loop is CASSFKDRGEDNEQFF. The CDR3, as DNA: TGCGCCAGCAGCTTTAAGGACAGGGGGGAAGACAATGAGCAGTTCTTC.

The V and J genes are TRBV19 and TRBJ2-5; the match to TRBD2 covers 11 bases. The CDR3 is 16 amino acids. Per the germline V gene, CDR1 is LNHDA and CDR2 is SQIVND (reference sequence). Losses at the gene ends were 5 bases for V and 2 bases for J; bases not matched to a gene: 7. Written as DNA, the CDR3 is TGTGCCAGTAGTGTCCTAGCGGGGGGTCTGCAAGAGACCCAGTACTTC. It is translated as CASSVLAGGLQETQYF.

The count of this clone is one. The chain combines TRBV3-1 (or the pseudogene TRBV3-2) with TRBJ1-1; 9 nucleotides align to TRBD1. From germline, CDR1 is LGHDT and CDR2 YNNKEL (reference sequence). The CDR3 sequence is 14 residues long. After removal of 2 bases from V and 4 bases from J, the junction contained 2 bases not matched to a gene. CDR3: CASSQRQGGTEAFF. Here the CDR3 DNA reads TGTGCCAGCAGCCAAAGACAGGGGGGCACTGAAGCTTTCTTT.

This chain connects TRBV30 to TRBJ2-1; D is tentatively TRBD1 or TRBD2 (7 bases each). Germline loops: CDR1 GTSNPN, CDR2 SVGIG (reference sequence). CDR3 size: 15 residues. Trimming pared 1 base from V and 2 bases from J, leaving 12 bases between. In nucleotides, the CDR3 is TGTGCCTGGAGTGCGACAGGGACTACCTACAATGAGCAGTTCTTC. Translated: CAWSATGTTYNEQFF. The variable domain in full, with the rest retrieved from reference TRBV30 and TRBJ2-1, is SQTIHQWPATLVQPVGSPLSLECTVEGTSNPNLYWYRQAAGRGLQLLFYSVGIGQISSEVPQNLSASRPQDRQFILSSKKLLLSDSGFYLCAWSATGTTYNEQFFGPGTRLTVL.

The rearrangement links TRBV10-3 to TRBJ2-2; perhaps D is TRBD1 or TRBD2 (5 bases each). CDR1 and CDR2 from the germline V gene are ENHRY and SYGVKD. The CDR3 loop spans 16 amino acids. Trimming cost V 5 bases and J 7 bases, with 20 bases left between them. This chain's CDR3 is CAISSHVRDLSGELFF. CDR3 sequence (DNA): TGTGCCATCAGTTCCCATGTTCGGGACCTAAGCGGGGAGCTGTTTTTT.

CDR3 nucleotides: TGCAGCGTTGATAAGTTTGGGATGAATAATGAAAAACTGTTTTTT. This encodes CSVDKFGMNNEKLFF. The chain carries TRBV29-1 and TRBJ1-4; D is ambiguous. CDR1 and CDR2 (germline): SQVTM, ANQGSEA. Trimming pared 3 bases from V and 4 bases from J, leaving 15 bases between. This CDR3 region has 15 residues.

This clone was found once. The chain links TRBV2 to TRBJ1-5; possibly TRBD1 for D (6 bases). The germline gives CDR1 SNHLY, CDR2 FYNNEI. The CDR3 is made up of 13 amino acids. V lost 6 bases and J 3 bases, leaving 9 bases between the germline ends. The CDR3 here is CASSGQNNQPQHF. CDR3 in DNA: TGTGCCAGCAGCGGACAGAACAATCAGCCCCAGCATTTT.

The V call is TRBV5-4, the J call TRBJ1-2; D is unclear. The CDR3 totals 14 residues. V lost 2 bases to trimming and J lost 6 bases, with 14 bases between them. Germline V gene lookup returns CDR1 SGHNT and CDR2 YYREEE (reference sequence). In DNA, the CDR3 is TGTGCCAGCAGCTTATGGACGGAGCCACATGGCTACACCTTC. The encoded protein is CASSLWTEPHGYTF.

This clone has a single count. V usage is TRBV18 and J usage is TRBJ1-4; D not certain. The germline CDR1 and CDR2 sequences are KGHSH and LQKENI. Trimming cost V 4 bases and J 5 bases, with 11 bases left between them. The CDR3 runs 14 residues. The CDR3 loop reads CASSLLVSNEKLFF. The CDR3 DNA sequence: TGTGCCAGCTCACTCCTGGTTTCCAATGAAAAACTGTTTTTT.

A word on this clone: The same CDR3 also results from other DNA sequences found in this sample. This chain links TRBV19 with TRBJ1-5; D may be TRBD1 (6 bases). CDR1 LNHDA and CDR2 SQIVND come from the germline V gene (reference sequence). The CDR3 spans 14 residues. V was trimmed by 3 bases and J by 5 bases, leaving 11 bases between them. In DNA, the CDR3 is TGTGCCAGTAGTATCTGGGGGGCCGATCAGCCCCAGCATTTT. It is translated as CASSIWGADQPQHF. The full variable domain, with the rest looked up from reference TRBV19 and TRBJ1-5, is DGGITQSPKYLFRKEGQNVTLSCEQNLNHDAMYWYRQDPGQGLRLIYYSQIVNDFQKGDIAEGYSVSREKKESFPLTVTSAQKNPTAFYLCASSIWGADQPQHFGDGTRLSIL.

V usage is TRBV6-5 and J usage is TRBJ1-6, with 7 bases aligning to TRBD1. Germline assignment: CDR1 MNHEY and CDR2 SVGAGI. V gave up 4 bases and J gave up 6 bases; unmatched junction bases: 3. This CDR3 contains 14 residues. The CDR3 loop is CASSSGTVNSPLHF. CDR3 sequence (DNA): TGTGCCAGCAGTTCCGGGACAGTTAATTCACCCCTCCACTTT.

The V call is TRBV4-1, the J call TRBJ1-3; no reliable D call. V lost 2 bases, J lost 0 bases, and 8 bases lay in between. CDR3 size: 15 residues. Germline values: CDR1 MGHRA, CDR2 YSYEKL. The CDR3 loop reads CASSQWTASGNTIYF. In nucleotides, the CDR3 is TGCGCCAGCAGCCAATGGACGGCCTCTGGAAACACCATATATTTT.

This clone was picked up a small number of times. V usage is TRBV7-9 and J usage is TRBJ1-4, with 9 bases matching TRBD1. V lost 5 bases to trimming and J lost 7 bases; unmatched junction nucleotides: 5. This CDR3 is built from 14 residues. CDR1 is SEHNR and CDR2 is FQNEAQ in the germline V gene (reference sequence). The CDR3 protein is CASSPTGGGEKLFF. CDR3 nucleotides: TGTGCCAGCAGCCCCACAGGGGGCGGTGAAAAACTGTTTTTT.

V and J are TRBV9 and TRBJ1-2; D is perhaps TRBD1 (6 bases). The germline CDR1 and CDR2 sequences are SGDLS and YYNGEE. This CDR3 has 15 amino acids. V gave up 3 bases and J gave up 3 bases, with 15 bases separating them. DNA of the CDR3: TGTGCCAGCAGCGCACAGGGAACGAGAGACTATGGCTACACCTTC. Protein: CASSAQGTRDYGYTF.

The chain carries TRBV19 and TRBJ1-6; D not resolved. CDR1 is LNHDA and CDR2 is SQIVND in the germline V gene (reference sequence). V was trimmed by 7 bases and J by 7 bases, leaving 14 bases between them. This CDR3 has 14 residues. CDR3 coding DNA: TGTGCCAGTAACCCCGGGGAGTGGAATTCACCCCTCCACTTT. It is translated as CASNPGEWNSPLHF.

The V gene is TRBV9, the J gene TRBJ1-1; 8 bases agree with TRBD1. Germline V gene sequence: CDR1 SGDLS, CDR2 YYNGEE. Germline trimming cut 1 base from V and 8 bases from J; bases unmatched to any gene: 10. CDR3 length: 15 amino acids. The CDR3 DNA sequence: TGTGCCAGCAGCGTACGAGGGCAGGGGGCCAAGGAAGCTTTCTTT. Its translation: CASSVRGQGAKEAFF.

The CDR3 here is CASSSLDSDQPQHF. As DNA, the CDR3 is TGTGCCAGCAGCTCACTGGACAGCGATCAGCCCCAGCATTTT. V gene TRBV7-3 combines with J gene TRBJ1-5, with D tentatively TRBD1 (6 bases). CDR1 is SGHTA, CDR2 FQGTGA, per germline. The CDR3 covers 14 residues. V was shortened by 4 bases and J by 5 bases, with 12 bases between the two germline ends.

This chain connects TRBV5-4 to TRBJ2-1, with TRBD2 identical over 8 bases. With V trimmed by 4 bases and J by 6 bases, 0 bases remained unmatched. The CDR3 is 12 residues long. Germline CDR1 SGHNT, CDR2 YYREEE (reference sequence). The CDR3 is CASSGTSNEQFF. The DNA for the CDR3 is TGTGCCAGCAGCGGGACTAGCAATGAGCAGTTCTTC.

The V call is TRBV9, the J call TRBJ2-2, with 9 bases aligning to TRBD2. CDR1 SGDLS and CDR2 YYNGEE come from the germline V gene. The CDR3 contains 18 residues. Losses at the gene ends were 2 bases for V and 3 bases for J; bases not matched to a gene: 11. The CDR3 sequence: CASSVPLASGVDTGELFF. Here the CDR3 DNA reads TGTGCCAGCAGCGTCCCCCTGGCTAGCGGGGTCGACACCGGGGAGCTGTTTTTT.

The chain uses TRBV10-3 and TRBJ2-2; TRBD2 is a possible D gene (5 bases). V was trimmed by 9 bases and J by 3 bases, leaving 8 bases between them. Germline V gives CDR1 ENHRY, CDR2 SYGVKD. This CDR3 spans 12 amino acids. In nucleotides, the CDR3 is TGTGCCATAGGCGGGCACACCGGGGAGCTGTTTTTT. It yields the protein CAIGGHTGELFF.

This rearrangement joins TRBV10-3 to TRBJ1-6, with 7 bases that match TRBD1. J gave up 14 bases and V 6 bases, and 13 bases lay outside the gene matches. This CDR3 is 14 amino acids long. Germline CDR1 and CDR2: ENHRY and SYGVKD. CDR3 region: CAISGQAQSKALHF. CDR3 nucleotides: TGTGCCATCAGCGGACAGGCTCAATCTAAGGCCCTCCACTTT.

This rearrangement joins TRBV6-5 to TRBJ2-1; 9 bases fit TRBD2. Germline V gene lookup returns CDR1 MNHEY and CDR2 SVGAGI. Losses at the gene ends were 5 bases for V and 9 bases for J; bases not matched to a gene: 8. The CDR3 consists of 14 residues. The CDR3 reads CASSKTSGPLEQFF. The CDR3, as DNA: TGTGCCAGCAGTAAGACTAGCGGCCCTCTTGAGCAGTTCTTC.

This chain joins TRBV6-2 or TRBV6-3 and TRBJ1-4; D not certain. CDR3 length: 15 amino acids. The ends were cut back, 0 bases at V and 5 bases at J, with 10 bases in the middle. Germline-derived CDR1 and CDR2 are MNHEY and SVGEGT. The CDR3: CASSYSIGQNEKLFF. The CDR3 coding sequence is TGTGCCAGCAGTTACTCGATCGGGCAGAATGAAAAACTGTTTTTT.

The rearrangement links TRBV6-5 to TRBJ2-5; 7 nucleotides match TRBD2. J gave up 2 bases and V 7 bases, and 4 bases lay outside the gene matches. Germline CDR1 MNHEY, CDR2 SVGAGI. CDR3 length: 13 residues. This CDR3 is CASTTSWQETQYF. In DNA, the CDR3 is TGTGCCAGCACGACTAGCTGGCAAGAGACCCAGTACTTC.

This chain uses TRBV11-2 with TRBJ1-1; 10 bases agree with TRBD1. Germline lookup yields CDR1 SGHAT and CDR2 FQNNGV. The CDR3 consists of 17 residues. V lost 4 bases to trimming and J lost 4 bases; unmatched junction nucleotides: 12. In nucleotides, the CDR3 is TGTGCCAGCAGCTCCGGACAGGGGGGTCGGATGAGCACTGAAGCTTTCTTT. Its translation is CASSSGQGGRMSTEAFF.

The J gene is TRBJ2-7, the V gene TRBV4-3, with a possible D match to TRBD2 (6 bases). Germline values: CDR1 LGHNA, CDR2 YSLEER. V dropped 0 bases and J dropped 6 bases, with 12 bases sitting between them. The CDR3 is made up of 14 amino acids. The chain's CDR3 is CASSQDWRVGEQYF. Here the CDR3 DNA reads TGCGCCAGCAGCCAAGATTGGAGGGTGGGCGAGCAGTACTTC.

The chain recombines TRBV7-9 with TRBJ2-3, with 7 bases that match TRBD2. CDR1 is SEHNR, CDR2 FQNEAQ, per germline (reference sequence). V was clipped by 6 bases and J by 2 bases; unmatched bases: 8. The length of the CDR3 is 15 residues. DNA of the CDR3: TGTGCCAGCAGGCAGGAAGCGGGGATCACAGATACGCAGTATTTT. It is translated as CASRQEAGITDTQYF.

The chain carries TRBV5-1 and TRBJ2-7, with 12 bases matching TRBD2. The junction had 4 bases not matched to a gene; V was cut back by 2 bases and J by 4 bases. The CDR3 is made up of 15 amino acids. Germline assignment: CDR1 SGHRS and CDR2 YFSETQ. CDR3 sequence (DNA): TGCGCCAGCAGCTTTTCGACTAGCGGGGGTTACGAGCAGTACTTC. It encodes CASSFSTSGGYEQYF.

The CDR3 is CASSLDMGYHGYTF. CDR3 nucleotide sequence: TGTGCCAGCAGCCTCGACATGGGCTACCATGGCTACACCTTC. This chain links TRBV11-2 with TRBJ1-2; D is uncertain. The V gene lost 5 bases and the J gene lost 6 bases, with 16 bases spanning the gap. CDR1 is SGHAT, CDR2 FQNNGV, per germline. The CDR3 length is 14 residues. The variable domain in full, completed from reference TRBV11-2 and TRBJ1-2, reads EAGVAQSPRYKIIEKRQSVAFWCNPISGHATLYWYQQILGQGPKLLIQFQNNGVVDDSQLPKDRFSAERLKGVDSTLKIQPAKLEDSAVYLCASSLDMGYHGYTFGSGTRLTVV.